This TCR beta chain came from a study of T cells in Graves' hyperthyroidism and ophthalmopathy. Study results and limitations: The majority of expanded thyroid clonotypes above 0.001 also appeared in blood.

It was roughly 10 ml of fresh peripheral blood that supplied the PBMCs. RNA transcripts were the template for amplifying TCR beta CDR3 regions. When the TCR CDR3 underwent first-round RT-PCR, the HTBI primer set was used. TCRdb re-called the multiplex PCR reads through MiXCR, storing one row per CDR3 protein. Of roughly 840,000 distinct CDR3 sequences in the sample, more than 30% were seen once. The V segment lost 0 bases and the J segment 4 bases; nucleotides outside the gene matches: 9. The germline CDR1 and CDR2 sequences are SGHRS and YFSETQ. The CDR3 spans 16 residues. Comments on this clonotype: The antigen remains undetermined.

What was sequenced was blood. This clonotype was obtained from a man younger than 35 with Graves' hyperthyroidism. The gene calls are TRBV5-1 and TRBJ2-7; 8 positions agree with TRBD1. This CDR3 is CASSLGSGQGKYEQYF. The CDR3 bases are TGCGCCAGCAGCTTGGGGTCTGGACAGGGTAAATACGAGCAGTACTTC.